The 31 T cell receptor beta chains presented below share a single source sample, sequenced in a study of blood T cells in healthy people across ages. The second PCR ran about 6 to 12 cycles with a sample-barcoded 5' primer and J-beta primers. TCRdb used MiXCR to reprocess the 5' RACE reads, holding one entry per CDR3 protein. In the table there are about 1,400,000 distinct CDR3 sequences, roughly 40% of which are singletons. Source material: blood. The receptor set was obtained from a young woman in good health.

This chain uses TRBV28 with TRBJ2-7, with unresolved D. V dropped 7 bases and J dropped 6 bases, with 13 bases sitting between them. This CDR3 comprises 12 residues. The germline CDR1 and CDR2 sequences are MDHEN and SYDVKM. The CDR3 is CASISPPSEQYF. Here the CDR3 DNA reads TGTGCCAGCATAAGCCCCCCGAGCGAGCAGTACTTC.

This clonotype was seen only a few times. This chain uses TRBV7-3 with TRBJ1-4; 9 bases fit TRBD1. The germline gives CDR1 SGHTA, CDR2 FQGTGA. The V gene end was trimmed by 5 bases and the J gene end by 8 bases; junction bases not matched to a gene: 12. The CDR3 has 16 residues. CDR3 loop: CASSRYGQGMGEKLFF. CDR3 DNA: TGTGCCAGCAGCCGTTATGGACAGGGGATGGGGGAAAAACTGTTTTTT.

The table lists this clonotype with a few counts. The J gene is TRBJ1-2, the V gene TRBV20-1; D not resolved. V gave up 5 bases and J gave up 0 bases, with 13 bases separating them. CDR3 length: 14 residues. CDR1 is DFQATT and CDR2 is SNEGSKA in the germline V gene (reference sequence). CDR3: CSAPAGPANYGYTF. CDR3 nucleotide sequence: TGCAGTGCTCCGGCAGGACCAGCTAACTATGGCTACACCTTC.

The chain joins TRBV21-1 to TRBJ2-7; the listed D gene, TRBD2, was not tested against the DNA. The DNA end is more similar to TRBJ2-5, so the J call may be wrong. TRBV21-1 is recorded as a pseudogene. This CDR3 spans 18 amino acids. The chain's CDR3 is CASSKAMPSGANMETQYF. The CDR3 region has the DNA TGTGCCAGCAGCAAAGCGATGCCTAGCGGGGCAAACATGGAGACCCAGTACTTC.

Comments on this clonotype: A read error may account for a junction end that differs from germline. The rearrangement uses TRBV20-1 and TRBJ2-3; D call uncertain. Germline-derived CDR1 and CDR2 are DFQATT and SNEGSKA (reference sequence). The CDR3 runs 12 residues. CDR3 sequence reads: CSARAPADTRYF. CDR3 coding DNA: TGCAGTGCTAGAGCGCCCGCAGATACGCGGTATTTT.

The genes are TRBV29-1 and TRBJ1-1, with D tentatively TRBD1 (5 bases). Germline V lookup: CDR1 SQVTM, CDR2 ANQGSEA. The CDR3 runs 13 residues. V was pared by 5 bases and J by 7 bases, with 17 bases between. CDR3 in DNA: TGCAGCGTTAAGGGCAGGGTGAGAGATGAAGCTTTCTTT. Protein product: CSVKGRVRDEAFF.

The J gene is TRBJ2-5, the V gene TRBV3-1; D is unclear. CDR1 is LGHDT and CDR2 is YNNKEL in the germline V gene (reference sequence). This CDR3 contains 13 residues. Trimming pared 0 bases from V and 7 bases from J, leaving 9 bases between. In DNA form, the CDR3 reads TGTGCCAGCAGCCAAGATTTGTCCGGGACCCAGTACTTC. Its protein is CASSQDLSGTQYF.

This clonotype was counted between two and nine times. The V call is TRBV20-1, the J call TRBJ2-7, with D maybe TRBD2 (7 bases). This CDR3 has 13 residues. Looked up from germline, CDR1 is DFQATT and CDR2 is SNEGSKA (reference sequence). V was clipped by 5 bases and J by 3 bases, with 14 bases between them. The CDR3 DNA is TGCAGTGCTGAACAGGGAGGGGGCTACGAGCAGTACTTC. It specifies CSAEQGGGYEQYF.

The chain combines TRBV5-1 with TRBJ1-2; perhaps TRBD1 as D (5 bases). Germline V gene data show CDR1 as SGHRS and CDR2 as YFSETQ. V was trimmed by 3 bases and J by 0 bases, leaving 15 bases between them. The CDR3 runs to 16 residues. The CDR3 DNA sequence: TGCGCCAGCAGCTCCTACTTGACAGCGACTAACTATGGCTACACCTTC. Amino acid sequence: CASSSYLTATNYGYTF.

This clonotype showed up just a few times. This rearrangement joins TRBV28 to TRBJ2-7, with a weak D call TRBD1 (6 bases). The CDR3 has 13 residues. CDR1 and CDR2 (germline): MDHEN, SYDVKM. The V end was cut by 3 bases, the J end by 8 bases, with 14 bases between. CDR3 region: CASSLGEGHKQYF. The CDR3 nucleotides are TGTGCCAGCAGTTTGGGAGAGGGACATAAGCAGTACTTC.

The chain has TRBV7-2 and TRBJ2-1, with no clear D. V lost 5 bases, J lost 0 bases, and 11 bases lay in between. CDR3 length: 15 amino acids. Germline V gene lookup returns CDR1 SGHTA and CDR2 FQGNSA. The CDR3 loop reads CASSLWGDSYNEQFF. CDR3 DNA sequence: TGTGCCAGCAGCCTGTGGGGTGACTCCTACAATGAGCAGTTCTTC.

Points on this clonotype: This clone may be a read error of a much larger clone one base away. This sequence joins TRBV3-1 and TRBJ1-1, with 8 bases aligning to TRBD1. CDR3 length: 15 residues. The V gene's germline CDR1 is LGHDT and CDR2 YNNKEL (reference sequence). The DNA of the CDR3 is TGTGTCAGCAGCCAGGCCGGACAGGGAATCACTGAAGCTTTCTTT. Encoded protein: CVSSQAGQGITEAFF.

V usage is TRBV9 and J usage is TRBJ2-1, with 9 bases fitting TRBD1. Losses at the gene ends were 4 bases for V and 7 bases for J; bases not matched to a gene: 9. Germline V CDR1 and CDR2: SGDLS, YYNGEE. The CDR3 is made up of 15 amino acids. The CDR3: CASSPSGQGWNEQFF. The CDR3 region has the DNA TGTGCCAGCAGCCCCTCAGGACAGGGGTGGAATGAGCAGTTCTTC.

This chain links TRBV6-2 or TRBV6-3 with TRBJ2-7, with 8 bases aligning to TRBD1. J lost 4 bases, V lost 6 bases, and 11 bases had no gene match. Germline V gives CDR1 MNHEY, CDR2 SVGEGT. This CDR3 is 15 amino acids long. The DNA for the CDR3 is TGTGCCAGCAGCCCCGACAGGGGCACTCTGTACGAGCAGTACTTC. Translation gives CASSPDRGTLYEQYF.

This chain connects TRBV9 to TRBJ2-2; D remains unclear. The CDR3 sequence is 13 residues long. The V end lost 0 bases, the J end lost 2 bases, and 2 bases lay between the germline ends. Germline-derived CDR1 and CDR2 are SGDLS and YYNGEE. The DNA for the CDR3 is TGTGCCAGCAGCGTAGACAACACCGGGGAGCTGTTTTTT. Translating it yields CASSVDNTGELFF.

This clonotype was seen a handful of times. The chain carries TRBV29-1 and TRBJ2-7; no clear D gene. The germline V and J ends were trimmed by 1 base and 3 bases, with 13 bases remaining between them. This CDR3 contains 14 residues. Germline V lookup: CDR1 SQVTM, CDR2 ANQGSEA. The CDR3 sequence is CSVEARGSNYEQYF. The CDR3 coding sequence is TGCAGCGTTGAAGCCCGCGGCAGCAACTACGAGCAGTACTTC.

V and J are TRBV10-3 and TRBJ1-5; no firm D call. The germline V gene encodes CDR1 ENHRY and CDR2 SYGVKD. The CDR3 has 15 amino acids. Trimming left V 0 bases short and J 4 bases short, with 10 bases between. CDR3 loop: CAISESGGVNQPQHF. CDR3 DNA sequence: TGTGCCATCAGTGAGTCTGGCGGAGTGAATCAGCCCCAGCATTTT.

The genes are TRBV29-1 and TRBJ1-2; D call uncertain. The germline V gene encodes CDR1 SQVTM and CDR2 ANQGSEA. The CDR3 consists of 12 residues. V was trimmed by 4 bases and J by 7 bases, leaving 13 bases between them. The CDR3 region has the DNA TGCAGCGTTGTCGGGAGCCCGTCTGGCTACACCTTC. Amino acid sequence: CSVVGSPSGYTF.

This chain connects TRBV29-1 to TRBJ1-2; 10 nucleotides align to TRBD1. Germline values: CDR1 SQVTM, CDR2 ANQGSEA. This CDR3 comprises 15 residues. V was clipped by 4 bases and J by 2 bases; unmatched bases: 7. The chain's CDR3 is CSVGGTGATNYGYTF. CDR3 nucleotide sequence: TGCAGCGTTGGGGGGACAGGGGCCACGAACTATGGCTACACCTTC.

CDR3 sequence: CASSLSGVGDEQFF. CDR3 DNA sequence: TGTGCCAGCAGCTTAAGTGGGGTGGGGGACGAGCAGTTCTTC. V gene TRBV11-3 combines with J gene TRBJ2-1; D may match TRBD1 or TRBD2 (5 bases each). Germline loops: CDR1 SGHNT, CDR2 YENEEA. This CDR3 has 14 amino acids. V dropped 2 bases and J dropped 10 bases, with 15 bases sitting between them.

This clonotype was seen a few times. J is TRBJ2-7 and V is TRBV20-1, with D possibly being TRBD2 (5 bases). CDR1 is DFQATT and CDR2 is SNEGSKA in the germline V gene (reference sequence). The CDR3 consists of 14 residues. Trimming pared 5 bases from V and 2 bases from J, leaving 16 bases between. CDR3: CSAVVLGMAYEQYF. The CDR3 DNA follows: TGCAGTGCTGTTGTACTAGGAATGGCCTACGAGCAGTACTTC.

At least ten counts were recorded for this clonotype. The rearrangement uses TRBV7-9 and TRBJ2-7; 10 bases match TRBD1. Germline assignment: CDR1 SEHNR and CDR2 FQNEAQ (reference sequence). The CDR3 is made up of 16 amino acids. The V and J ends lost 1 base and 3 bases, in that order; junction bases with no gene match: 6. CDR3 region: CASSLGFGTGVYEQYF. In DNA, the CDR3 is TGTGCCAGCAGCTTAGGCTTCGGGACAGGGGTCTACGAGCAGTACTTC.

The chain combines TRBV9 with TRBJ1-2, with TRBD1 identical over 8 bases. This CDR3 has 16 residues. CDR1 SGDLS and CDR2 YYNGEE come from the germline V gene. J lost 4 bases, V lost 3 bases, and 11 bases had no gene match. The CDR3 region is CASSDLGQGMPYGYTF. The CDR3 coding sequence is TGTGCCAGCAGCGATCTAGGACAGGGAATGCCCTATGGCTACACCTTC.

This chain links TRBV7-2 with TRBJ2-2; 8 nucleotides match TRBD2. Germline V gene lookup returns CDR1 SGHTA and CDR2 FQGNSA. Unmatched junction bases numbered 15, after V lost 2 bases and J lost 4 bases. The CDR3 consists of 19 residues. The CDR3 DNA reads as TGTGCCAGCAGCTTATGGGGGTTTGGCGGGGGGCGTAGCACCGGGGAGCTGTTTTTT. This gives the protein CASSLWGFGGGRSTGELFF.

The rearrangement links TRBV27 to TRBJ2-7; TRBD2 aligns across 11 bases. Germline values: CDR1 MNHEY, CDR2 SMNVEV (reference sequence). This CDR3 comprises 15 residues. V dropped 7 bases and J dropped 3; count of bases not matched to a gene: 8. CDR3 coding DNA: TGTGCCAGCAAAGATCTAGCGGGAGGATTCTACGAGCAGTACTTC. Protein product: CASKDLAGGFYEQYF.

This chain links TRBV24-1 with TRBJ2-2; no firm D call. The CDR3 contains 19 residues. V shed 7 bases and J shed 1 base, with 24 bases lying between them. Germline values: CDR1 KGHDR, CDR2 SFDVKD. In nucleotides, the CDR3 is TGTGCCACCAGCGAAACTCGCTCCCAGATCTCAGGGAACACCGGGGAGCTGTTTTTT. Protein product: CATSETRSQISGNTGELFF.

The genes are TRBV28 and TRBJ1-5, with D tentatively TRBD1 (5 bases). Trimming pared 7 bases from V and 6 bases from J, leaving 16 bases between. Germline CDR1 reads MDHEN; CDR2 reads SYDVKM. The CDR3 totals 14 residues. The CDR3 region has the DNA TGTGCCAGCACCCCCTTCCTAAGGGGTCAGCCCCAGCATTTT. Protein product: CASTPFLRGQPQHF.

This clonotype appeared a few times. V gene TRBV5-1 combines with J gene TRBJ2-7; 8 bases agree with TRBD1. The CDR3 extends over 17 amino acids. Per germline, CDR1 SGHRS and CDR2 YFSETQ. With 4 bases clipped from V and 0 bases from J, the junction kept 12 bases outside the gene matches. DNA for the CDR3: TGCGCCAGCAGCCAGACCTCAGGGGGCCTAAGCTCCTACGAGCAGTACTTC. Protein: CASSQTSGGLSSYEQYF.

With regard to this clonotype: It may be a read error: a sequence one base away is much more abundant. The chain has TRBV4-1 and TRBJ1-2; D is unresolved. The CDR3 loop spans 10 amino acids. Germline V gene data show CDR1 as MGHRA and CDR2 as YSYEKL. V was clipped by 8 bases and J by 7 bases, with 8 bases between them. Here the CDR3 DNA reads TGCGCCAGCTACCACGCTGGCTACACCTTC. Translated: CASYHAGYTF.

With respect to this clonotype: Germline is not matched at one junction end, which may reflect a read error. The V and J genes are TRBV14 and TRBJ2-1, with 8 bases that match TRBD2. There are 19 residues in the CDR3. Per the germline V gene, CDR1 is SGHDN and CDR2 is FVKESK. CDR3: CASNQDRDPVTSAYNEQFF. CDR3 nucleotides: TGTGCCAGCAACCAAGACCGGGACCCGGTGACTAGCGCCTACAATGAGCAGTTCTTC.

The CDR3, as DNA: TGTGCCAGCAGTTATAACGAAGGGTTCGGGACTTTCTTT. It encodes CASSYNEGFGTFF. The chain couples TRBV6-5 to TRBJ1-1; the D is unclear. CDR1 is MNHEY and CDR2 is SVGAGI in the germline V gene. V lost 3 bases and J lost 12, with 17 bases in between. The CDR3 sequence is 13 residues long.